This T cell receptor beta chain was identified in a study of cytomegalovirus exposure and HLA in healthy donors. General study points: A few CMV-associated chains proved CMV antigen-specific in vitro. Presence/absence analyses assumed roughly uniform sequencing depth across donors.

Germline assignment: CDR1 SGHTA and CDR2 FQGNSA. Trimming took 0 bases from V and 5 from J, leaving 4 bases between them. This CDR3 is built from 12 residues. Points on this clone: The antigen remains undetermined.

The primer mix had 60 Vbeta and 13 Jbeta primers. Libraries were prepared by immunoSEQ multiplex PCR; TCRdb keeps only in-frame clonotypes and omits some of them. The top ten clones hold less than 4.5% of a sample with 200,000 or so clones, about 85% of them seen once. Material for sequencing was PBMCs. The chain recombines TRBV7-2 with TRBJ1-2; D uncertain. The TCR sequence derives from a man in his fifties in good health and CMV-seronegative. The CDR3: CASSLAEYGYTF. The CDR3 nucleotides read TGTGCCAGCAGCTTAGCAGAGTATGGCTACACCTTC.